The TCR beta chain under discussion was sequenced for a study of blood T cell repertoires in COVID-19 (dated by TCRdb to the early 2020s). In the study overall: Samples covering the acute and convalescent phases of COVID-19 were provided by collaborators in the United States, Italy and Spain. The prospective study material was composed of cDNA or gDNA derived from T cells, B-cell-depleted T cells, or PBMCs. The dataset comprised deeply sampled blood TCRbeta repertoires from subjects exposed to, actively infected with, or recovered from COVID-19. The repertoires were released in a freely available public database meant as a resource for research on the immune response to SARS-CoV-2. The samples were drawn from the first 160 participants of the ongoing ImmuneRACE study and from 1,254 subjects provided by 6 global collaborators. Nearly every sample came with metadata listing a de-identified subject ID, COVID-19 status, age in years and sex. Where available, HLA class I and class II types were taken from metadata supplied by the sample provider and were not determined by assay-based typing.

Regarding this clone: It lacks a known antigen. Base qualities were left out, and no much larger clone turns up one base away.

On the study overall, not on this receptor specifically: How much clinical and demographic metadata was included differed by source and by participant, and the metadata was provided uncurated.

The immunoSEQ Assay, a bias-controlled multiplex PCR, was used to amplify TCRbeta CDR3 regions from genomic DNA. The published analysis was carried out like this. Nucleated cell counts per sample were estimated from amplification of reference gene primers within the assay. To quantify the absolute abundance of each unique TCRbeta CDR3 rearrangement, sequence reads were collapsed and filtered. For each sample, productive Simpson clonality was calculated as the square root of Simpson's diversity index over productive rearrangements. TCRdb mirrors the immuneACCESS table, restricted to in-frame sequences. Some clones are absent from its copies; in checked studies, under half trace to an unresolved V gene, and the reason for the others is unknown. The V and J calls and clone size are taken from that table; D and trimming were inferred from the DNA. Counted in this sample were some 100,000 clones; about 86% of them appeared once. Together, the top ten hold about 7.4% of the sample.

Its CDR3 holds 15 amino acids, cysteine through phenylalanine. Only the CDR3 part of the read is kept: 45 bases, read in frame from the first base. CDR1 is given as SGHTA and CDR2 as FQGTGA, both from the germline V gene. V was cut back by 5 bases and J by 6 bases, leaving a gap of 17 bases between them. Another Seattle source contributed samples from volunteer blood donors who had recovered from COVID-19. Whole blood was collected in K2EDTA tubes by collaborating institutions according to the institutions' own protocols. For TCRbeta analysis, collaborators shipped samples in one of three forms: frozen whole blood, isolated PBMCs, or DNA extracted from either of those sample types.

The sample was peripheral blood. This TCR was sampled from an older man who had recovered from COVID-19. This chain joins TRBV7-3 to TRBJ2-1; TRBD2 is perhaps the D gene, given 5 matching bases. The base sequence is TGTGCCAGCAGCCCCCCGGGGAGTAGCGTCAATGAGCAGTTCTTC. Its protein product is CASSPPGSSVNEQFF.